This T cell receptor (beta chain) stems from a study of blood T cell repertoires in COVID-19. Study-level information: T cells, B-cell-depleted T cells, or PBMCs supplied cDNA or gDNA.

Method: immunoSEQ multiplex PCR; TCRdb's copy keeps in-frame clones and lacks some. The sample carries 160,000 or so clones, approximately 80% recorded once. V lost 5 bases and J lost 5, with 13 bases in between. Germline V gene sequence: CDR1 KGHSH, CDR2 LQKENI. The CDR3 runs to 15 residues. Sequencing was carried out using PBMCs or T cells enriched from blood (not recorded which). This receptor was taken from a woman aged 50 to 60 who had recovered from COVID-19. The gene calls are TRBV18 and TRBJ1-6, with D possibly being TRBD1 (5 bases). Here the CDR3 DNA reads TGTGCCAGCTCAGGGGGGACGGTGAATAATTCACCCCTCCACTTT. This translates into CASSGGTVNNSPLHF.